This T cell receptor (beta chain) was recovered during a study of blood T cell repertoires in COVID-19. V gave up 0 bases and J gave up 0 bases; unmatched junction bases: 5. In germline, CDR1 is SGHDN, CDR2 FVKESK. CDR3 length: 17 amino acids. Enrollees, about 18 to 89 years old, lived in roughly 24 US areas. What the recovered Cohort 3 donors had was two negative PCRs, clearance, or symptom resolution. In the original workflow: Cell counts per sample came from amplifying reference gene primers. Sequenced by immunoSEQ multiplex PCR; TCRdb stores in-frame clones only, minus some. The V and J calls and the clone size are those of that table, but D and trimming were determined from the DNA. The sample carries under 70,000 clones, 88% recorded once.

The chain is built from TRBV14 and TRBJ2-7; 10 bases are shared with TRBD1. This receptor was obtained from a woman in her forties who had recovered from COVID-19. Sequencing input: PBMCs or T cells enriched from blood (not recorded which). CDR3: CASSQEVGTGVSYEQYF. CDR3 nucleotides: TGTGCCAGCAGCCAAGAAGTCGGGACAGGGGTCTCCTACGAGCAGTACTTC.